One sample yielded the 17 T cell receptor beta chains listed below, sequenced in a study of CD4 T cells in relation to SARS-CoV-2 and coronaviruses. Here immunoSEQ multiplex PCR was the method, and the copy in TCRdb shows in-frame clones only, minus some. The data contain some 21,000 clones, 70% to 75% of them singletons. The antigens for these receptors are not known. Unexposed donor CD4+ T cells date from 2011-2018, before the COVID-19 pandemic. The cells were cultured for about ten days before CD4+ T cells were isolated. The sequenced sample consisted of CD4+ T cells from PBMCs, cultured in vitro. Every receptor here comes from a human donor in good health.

The CDR3 DNA is TGTGCCAGCAGGCCTGGTAGGACCTACGAGCAGTACTTC. Its translation is CASRPGRTYEQYF. This sequence joins TRBV6-5 and TRBJ2-7, with D unclear. The germline V gene encodes CDR1 MNHEY and CDR2 SVGAGI. The CDR3 loop spans 13 amino acids. V was shortened by 6 bases and J by 2 bases, with 11 bases between the two germline ends.

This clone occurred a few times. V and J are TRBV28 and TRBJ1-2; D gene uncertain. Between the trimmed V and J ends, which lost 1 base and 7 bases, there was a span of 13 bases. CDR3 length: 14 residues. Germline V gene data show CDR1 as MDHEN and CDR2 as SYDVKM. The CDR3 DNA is TGTGCCAGCAGTTTATTTTCCGGGCTTCGTGGCTACACCTTC. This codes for CASSLFSGLRGYTF.

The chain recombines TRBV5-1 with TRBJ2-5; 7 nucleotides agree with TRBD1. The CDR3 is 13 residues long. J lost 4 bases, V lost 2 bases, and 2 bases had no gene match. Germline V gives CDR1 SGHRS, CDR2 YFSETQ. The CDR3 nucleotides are TGCGCCAGCAGCTTTCGGGACAGAGAGACCCAGTACTTC. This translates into CASSFRDRETQYF.

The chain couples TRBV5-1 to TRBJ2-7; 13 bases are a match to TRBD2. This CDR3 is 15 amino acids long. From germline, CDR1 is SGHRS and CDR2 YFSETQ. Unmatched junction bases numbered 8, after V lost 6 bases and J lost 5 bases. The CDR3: CASTLTGLAGNEQYF. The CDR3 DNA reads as TGCGCCAGCACTTTGACGGGACTAGCGGGAAACGAGCAGTACTTC.

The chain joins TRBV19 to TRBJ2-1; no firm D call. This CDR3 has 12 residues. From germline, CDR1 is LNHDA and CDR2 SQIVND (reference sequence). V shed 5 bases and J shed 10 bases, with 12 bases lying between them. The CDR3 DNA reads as TGTGCCAGTAGTGCCTACATGGGGGAGCAGTTCTTC. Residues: CASSAYMGEQFF.

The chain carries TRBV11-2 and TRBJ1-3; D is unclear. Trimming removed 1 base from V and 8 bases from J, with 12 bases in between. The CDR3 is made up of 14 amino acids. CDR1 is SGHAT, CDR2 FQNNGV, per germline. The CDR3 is CASSLGGPRDTIYF. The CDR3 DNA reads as TGTGCCAGCAGCTTAGGCGGGCCCCGCGACACCATATATTTT.

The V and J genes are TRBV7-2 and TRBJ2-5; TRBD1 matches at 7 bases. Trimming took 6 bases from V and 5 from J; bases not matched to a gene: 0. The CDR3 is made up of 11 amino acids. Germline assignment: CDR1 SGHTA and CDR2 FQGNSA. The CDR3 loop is CASRTGETQYF. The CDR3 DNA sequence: TGTGCCAGCAGGACAGGGGAGACCCAGTACTTC.

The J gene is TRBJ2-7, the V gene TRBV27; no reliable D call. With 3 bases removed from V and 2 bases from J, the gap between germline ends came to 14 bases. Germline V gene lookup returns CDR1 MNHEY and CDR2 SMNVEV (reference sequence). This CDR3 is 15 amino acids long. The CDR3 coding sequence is TGTGCCAGCAGTTTTGCGGCCCCCCGCCCCTACGAGCAGTACTTC. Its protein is CASSFAAPRPYEQYF.

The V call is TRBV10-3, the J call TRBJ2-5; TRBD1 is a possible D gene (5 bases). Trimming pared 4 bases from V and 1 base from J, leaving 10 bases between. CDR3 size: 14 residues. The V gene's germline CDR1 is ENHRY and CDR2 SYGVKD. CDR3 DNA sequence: TGTGCCATCAGTGTGGACACTACCCAAGAGACCCAGTACTTC. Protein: CAISVDTTQETQYF.

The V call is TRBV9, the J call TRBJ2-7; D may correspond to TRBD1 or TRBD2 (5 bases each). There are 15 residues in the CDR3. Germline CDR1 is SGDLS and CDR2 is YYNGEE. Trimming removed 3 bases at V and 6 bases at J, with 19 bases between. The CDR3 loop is CASSANPGPWGEQYF. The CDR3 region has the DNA TGTGCCAGCAGCGCCAATCCGGGACCCTGGGGCGAGCAGTACTTC.

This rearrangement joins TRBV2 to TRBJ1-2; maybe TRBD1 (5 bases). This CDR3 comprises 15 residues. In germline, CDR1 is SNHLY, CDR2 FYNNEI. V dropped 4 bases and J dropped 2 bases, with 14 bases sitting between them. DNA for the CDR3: TGTGCCAGCAGTGTAAGCGGGGCCAGGAACTATGGCTACACCTTC. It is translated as CASSVSGARNYGYTF. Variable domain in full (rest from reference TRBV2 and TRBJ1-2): EPEVTQTPSHQVTQMGQEVILRCVPISNHLYFYWYRQILGQKVEFLVSFYNNEISEKSEIFDDQFSVERPDGSNFTLKIRSTKLEDSAMYFCASSVSGARNYGYTFGSGTRLTVV.

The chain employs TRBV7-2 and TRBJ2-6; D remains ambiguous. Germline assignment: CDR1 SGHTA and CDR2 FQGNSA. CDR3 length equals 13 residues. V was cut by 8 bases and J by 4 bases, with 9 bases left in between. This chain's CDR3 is CASLSGGANVLTF. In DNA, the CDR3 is TGTGCCAGCCTCTCGGGCGGGGCCAACGTCCTGACTTTC. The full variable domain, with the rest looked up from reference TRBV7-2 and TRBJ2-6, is GAGVSQSPSNKVTEKGKDVELRCDPISGHTALYWYRQSLGQGLEFLIYFQGNSAPDKSGLPSDRFSAERTGGSVSTLTIQRTQQEDSAVYLCASLSGGANVLTFGAGSRLTVL.

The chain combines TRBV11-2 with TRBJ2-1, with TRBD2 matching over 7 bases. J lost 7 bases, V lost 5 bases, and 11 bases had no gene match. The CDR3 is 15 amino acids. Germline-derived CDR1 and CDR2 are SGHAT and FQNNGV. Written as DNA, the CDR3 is TGTGCCAGCAGCCCCGGAGGCGGGAGACCGAATGAGCAGTTCTTC. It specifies CASSPGGGRPNEQFF.

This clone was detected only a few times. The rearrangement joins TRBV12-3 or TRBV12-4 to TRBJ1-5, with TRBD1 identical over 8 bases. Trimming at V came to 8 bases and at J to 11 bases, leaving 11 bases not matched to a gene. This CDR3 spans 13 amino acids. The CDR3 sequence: CASPSGSGQAQHF. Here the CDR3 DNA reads TGTGCCAGCCCCAGCGGATCGGGACAGGCCCAGCATTTT.

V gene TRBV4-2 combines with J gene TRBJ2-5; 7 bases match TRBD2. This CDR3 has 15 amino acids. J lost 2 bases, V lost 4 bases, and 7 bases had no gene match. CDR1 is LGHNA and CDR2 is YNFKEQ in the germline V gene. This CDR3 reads CASSPRTRGQETQYF. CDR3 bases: TGTGCCAGCAGCCCCAGGACTAGAGGTCAAGAGACCCAGTACTTC.

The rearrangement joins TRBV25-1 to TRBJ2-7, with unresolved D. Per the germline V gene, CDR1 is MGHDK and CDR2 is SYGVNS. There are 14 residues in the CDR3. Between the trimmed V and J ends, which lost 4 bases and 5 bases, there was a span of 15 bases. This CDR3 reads CASSGNLGAHEQYF. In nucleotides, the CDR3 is TGTGCCAGCAGTGGGAACCTAGGAGCCCACGAGCAGTACTTC.

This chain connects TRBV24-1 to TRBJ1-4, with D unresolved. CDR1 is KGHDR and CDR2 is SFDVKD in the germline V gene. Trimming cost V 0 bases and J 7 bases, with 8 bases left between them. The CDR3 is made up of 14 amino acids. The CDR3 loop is CATSDLGRSEKLFF. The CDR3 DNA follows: TGTGCCACCAGTGATTTGGGGCGTAGTGAAAAACTGTTTTTT.